The present entry profiles one T cell receptor beta chain with its context. This clonotype was found many times. Its antigen is currently not known. No base qualities exist here, and no much larger clone lies one base off it. These data come from a study of CD8 T cells in ankylosing spondylitis listed by TCRdb under 2017. Concerning the study at large: T cell receptor beta repertoires were profiled in healthy donors and ankylosing spondylitis patients so that disease-linked TCR variants could be found. In total, the full study cohort was made up of some 100 healthy donors and approximately 27 ankylosing spondylitis patients. Samples of peripheral blood were taken, and for ankylosing spondylitis patients, synovial fluid was collected as well. Study-level results and caveats: Some motif variants were previously reported in synovial fluid and blood of reactive arthritis patients, suggesting common disease-initiation mechanisms. Blood from ankylosing spondylitis patients appeared to be characterized by a TCR beta motif composed of about eight highly homologous amino acid variants. A CD8+ phenotype was shown by the disease-linked clones, which were found at relatively low frequencies in peripheral blood. The disease-linked clones were reported to be significantly enriched in matched synovial fluid samples from ankylosing spondylitis patients.

Instrument used: Illumina HiSeq 2500. Quantitative 5'-RACE with molecular barcodes was used to prepare TCR beta libraries. On the authors' methods: To identify disease-linked TCR variants, a new computational method was used, one built on a probabilistic model of VDJ rearrangement. TCRdb ran its own pipeline on the public reads, namely fastp trimming at Q25 and MiXCR clone calling, and kept in-frame beta chains. CDR3 protein sequences are deduplicated, and each keeps its most common genes and DNA. TCRdb, not the original authors, processed these V and J calls. This sample gives 200,000 to 250,000 distinct CDR3 sequences in total; 6% to 8% of them show up just once. The top ten clonotypes cover 12% to 15% of the sample. For this chain, trimming is 3 bases at the V end and 0 bases at the J end, and the number of junction bases without a gene match is 2. The CDR3 starts with the cysteine, ends with the phenylalanine, and has 15 residues. Just CDR3 DNA is preserved here, 45 bases in frame from base 1. As encoded in the germline V gene, CDR1 is SGHRS while CDR2 is YFSETQ.

The sequencing input was blood, either unsorted or a sorted T cell fraction (not recorded which). Recombination linked TRBV5-1 to TRBJ2-1; TRBD2 aligns with 8 central bases. The sequence came from a male donor with ankylosing spondylitis. The encoded CDR3 is CASSSGGASYNEQFF. The DNA sequence is given as TGCGCCAGCAGCTCCGGGGGGGCCTCCTACAATGAGCAGTTCTTC.